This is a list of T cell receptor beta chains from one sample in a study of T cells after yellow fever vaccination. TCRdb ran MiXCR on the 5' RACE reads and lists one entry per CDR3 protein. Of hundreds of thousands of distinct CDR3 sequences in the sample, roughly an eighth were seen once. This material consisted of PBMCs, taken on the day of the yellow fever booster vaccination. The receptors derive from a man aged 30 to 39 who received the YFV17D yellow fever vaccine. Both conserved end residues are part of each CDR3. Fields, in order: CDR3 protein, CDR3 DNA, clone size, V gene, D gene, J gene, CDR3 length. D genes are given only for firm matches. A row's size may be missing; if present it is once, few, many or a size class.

CASSPPQVRGETQYF | TGTGCCAGCTCACCACCCCAGGTCCGAGGGGAGACCCAGTACTTC | few | TRBV18 | . | TRBJ2-5 | 15
CAWGAGGFDEKLFF | TGTGCCTGGGGGGCCGGAGGGTTCGATGAAAAACTGTTTTTT | few | TRBV30 | . | TRBJ1-4 | 14
CASSLTILANQETQYF | TGCGCCAGCAGCCTGACGATACTAGCGAACCAAGAGACCCAGTACTTC | few | TRBV5-1 | TRBD2 | TRBJ2-5 | 16
CASSVAGRIGSEQYF | TGTGCCAGCAGCGTAGCCGGGAGGATCGGGTCGGAGCAGTACTTC | few | TRBV9 | TRBD2 | TRBJ2-7 | 15
CCASGATTLSGNTIYF | TGCTGCGCTAGTGGGGCTACGACCCTCTCTGGAAACACCATATATTTT | . | TRBV20-1 | . | TRBJ1-3 | 16
CASCYSGTSRHRYTF | TGTGCCAGCTGTTACTCGGGGACCTCGCGACATCGCTACACCTTC | . | TRBV6-5 | . | TRBJ1-2 | 15
CSARAPGGNTEAFF | TGCAGTGCTAGAGCTCCAGGAGGGAACACTGAAGCTTTCTTT | . | TRBV20-1 | . | TRBJ1-1 | 14
CAYHIPRQGKYEQYF | TGTGCCTACCACATTCCGAGACAGGGAAAATACGAGCAGTACTTC | few | TRBV30 | TRBD1 | TRBJ2-7 | 15
CASSSPFVGEGTGELFF | TGTGCCAGCAGCTCGCCTTTCGTGGGAGAGGGCACCGGGGAGCTGTTTTTT | few | TRBV11-2 | . | TRBJ2-2 | 17
CASSRLQGYNSPLHF | TGTGCCAGCAGCCGCCTACAGGGTTATAATTCACCCCTCCACTTT | . | TRBV6-1 | . | TRBJ1-6 | 15
CASSSLADRGQFF | TGTGCCAGCAGCTCCCTCGCTGACAGAGGCCAGTTCTTC | few | TRBV7-9 | . | TRBJ2-1 | 13
CASSSWGPGYSGNTIYF | TGTGCCAGTAGTTCCTGGGGACCGGGCTACTCTGGAAACACCATATATTTT | . | TRBV19 | . | TRBJ1-3 | 17
CSGEGQGVGNYQETQYF | TGCAGTGGAGAGGGGCAGGGTGTGGGGAATTACCAAGAGACCCAGTACTTC | . | TRBV20-1 | . | TRBJ2-5 | 17
CASSFAPGQGTGELFF | TGTGCCAGCAGTTTCGCACCGGGACAGGGTACCGGGGAGCTGTTTTTT | . | TRBV28 | TRBD1 | TRBJ2-2 | 16
CASSFASGRNEQFF | TGTGCCAGCAGCTTCGCTAGCGGGAGGAATGAGCAGTTCTTC | . | TRBV5-6 | TRBD2 | TRBJ2-1 | 14
CASSLSIQGEAFF | TGTGCCAGCAGTTTATCGATACAGGGAGAAGCTTTCTTT | . | TRBV27 | . | TRBJ1-1 | 13
CSLTWENYNEQFF | TGCAGCCTTACCTGGGAAAATTACAATGAGCAGTTCTTC | few | TRBV29-1 | . | TRBJ2-1 | 13
CASSGDLQTLGGEQFF | TGTGCCAGCAGCGGCGATTTACAGACCCTAGGGGGTGAGCAGTTCTTC | few | TRBV7-8 | . | TRBJ2-1 | 16
CASTLAGGPENIQYF | TGTGCCAGCACACTAGCGGGAGGGCCGGAAAACATTCAGTACTTC | few | TRBV6-1 | TRBD2 | TRBJ2-4 | 15
CASSMRGSSYEQYF | TGTGCCAGTAGTATGAGGGGATCCAGCTACGAGCAGTACTTC | few | TRBV19 | . | TRBJ2-7 | 14
CASSLDLSAVETKGYTF | TGTGCCAGCAGCTTGGATCTGTCGGCAGTCGAAACGAAAGGCTACACCTTC | . | TRBV5-5 | . | TRBJ1-2 | 17
CASTTGTGSYEQYF | TGTGCCAGCACCACCGGGACAGGCTCCTACGAGCAGTACTTC | . | TRBV7-9 | TRBD1 | TRBJ2-7 | 14
CASSFNLFWAETQYF | TGTGCCAGCAGTTTTAATCTTTTCTGGGCCGAGACCCAGTACTTC | few | TRBV27 | . | TRBJ2-5 | 15
CASSYGASGFYEQYF | TGTGCCAGCAGTTACGGGGCTAGCGGATTCTACGAGCAGTACTTC | few | TRBV6-5 | TRBD2 | TRBJ2-7 | 15
CARSHRLAGSGGELFF | TGCGCCAGGAGCCACCGTCTAGCGGGTTCCGGCGGGGAGCTGTTTTTT | . | TRBV4-3 | TRBD2 | TRBJ2-2 | 16
CSASQGSSPYEQYF | TGCAGTGCTAGTCAAGGGAGTTCCCCCTACGAGCAGTACTTC | . | TRBV20-1 | . | TRBJ2-7 | 14
CASSPGQGAIANYGYTF | TGTGCCAGCAGCCCCGGACAGGGGGCAATAGCTAACTATGGCTACACCTTC | . | TRBV5-4 | TRBD1 | TRBJ1-2 | 17
CASSLILAGTYEQYF | TGTGCCAGCAGCTTGATCCTAGCGGGAACCTACGAGCAGTACTTC | . | TRBV5-5 | TRBD2 | TRBJ2-7 | 15
CASSLIGGQGASYEQYF | TGTGCCAGCAGCTTGATAGGAGGGCAGGGGGCTTCCTACGAGCAGTACTTC | . | TRBV7-9 | TRBD1 | TRBJ2-7 | 17